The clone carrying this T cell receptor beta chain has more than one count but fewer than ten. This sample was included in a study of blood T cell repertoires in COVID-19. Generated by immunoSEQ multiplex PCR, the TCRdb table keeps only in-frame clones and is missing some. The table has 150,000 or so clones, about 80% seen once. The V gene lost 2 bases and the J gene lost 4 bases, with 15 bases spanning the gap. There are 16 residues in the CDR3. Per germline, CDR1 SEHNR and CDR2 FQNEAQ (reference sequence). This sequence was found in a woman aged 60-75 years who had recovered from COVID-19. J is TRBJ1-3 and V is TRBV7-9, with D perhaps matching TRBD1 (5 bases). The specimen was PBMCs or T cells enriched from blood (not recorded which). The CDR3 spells CASSLRDSAPGNTIYF. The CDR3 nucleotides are TGTGCCAGCAGCTTAAGAGACAGCGCACCAGGAAACACCATATATTTT.